The entry that follows covers one T cell receptor beta chain sequence. Its antigen remains unidentified. No base qualities exist here, and no much larger clone lies one base off it. Per the germline V gene, SGHTA is the CDR1 and FQGTGA is the CDR2. V loses 4 bases, J loses 6 bases, and the germline ends lie 12 bases apart. Spanning cysteine to phenylalanine, the CDR3 consists of 14 amino acids. Only the CDR3 DNA is retained, 42 bases long and in frame from the first base. TCRbeta CDR3 regions were amplified from genomic DNA using the immunoSEQ Assay, a bias-controlled multiplex PCR. The original methods were these. Within the assay, amplification of reference gene primers was used to estimate how many nucleated cells each sample contained. To quantify the absolute abundance of each unique TCRbeta CDR3 rearrangement, sequence reads were collapsed and filtered. For each sample, productive Simpson clonality was calculated as the square root of Simpson's diversity index over productive rearrangements. TCRdb provides this immuneACCESS table in a form limited to in-frame rearrangements. Some clones are lacking; in checked studies, under half of them reflect an unresolved V gene, and why the rest are absent is not known. D and trimming were read from the DNA, whereas the V and J calls and clone size are those reported in that table. Recorded for this sample are some 270,000 clones; 75% to 90% of them occurred a single time. The ten largest clones capture roughly 4% of the sample.

Participants in the prospective study were aged about 18 to 95 years, lived in 24 United States geographic areas, and enrolled through a virtual design. To assign participants to cohorts, the prospective study relied on clinical history that participants themselves reported in a screening survey and a study questionnaire. Each participant in the prospective study had whole blood, serum and a nasopharyngeal or oropharyngeal swab collected by mobile phlebotomists. Prospective study participants could optionally give additional blood draws and questionnaires over an approximately 2-month period. Before DNA extraction, blood samples from the prospective study were shipped at room temperature or frozen. The data stem from a study of blood T cell repertoires in COVID-19 (dated by TCRdb to about 2020). About the investigation overall: Samples from collaborators originated in the United States, Italy and Spain and spanned both the acute and convalescent phases of COVID-19. Subjects who had been exposed to COVID-19, were actively infected with it, or had recovered from it provided the deeply sampled blood TCRbeta repertoires that made up the dataset. The material from the prospective study consisted of cDNA or gDNA derived from T cells, B-cell-depleted T cells, or PBMCs. A freely available public database, intended as a resource for researchers studying the immune response to SARS-CoV-2, is where the repertoires were released. Sample metadata almost always included a de-identified subject ID, COVID-19 status, age in years and sex. Where available, HLA class I and class II types were taken from metadata supplied by the sample provider and were not determined by assay-based typing. The samples were drawn from two sources: the first 160 participants of the ongoing ImmuneRACE study, and approximately 1,300 subjects contributed by 6 global collaborators.

Overall results and qualifications from the work: The quantity of clinical and demographic metadata differed by source and by participant and was supplied without curation.

This sequence uses TRBV7-3 and TRBJ2-2; D gene: possibly TRBD2, on 5 matching bases. Specimen: PBMCs or T cells enriched from blood (not recorded which). The sequence derives from a woman in her 30s with acute COVID-19. The DNA sequence is given as TGTGCCAGCAGCTACCTCGGGGTCTCCGGGGAGCTGTTTTTT. Protein translation: CASSYLGVSGELFF.